These T cell receptor beta chains were read from a single sample in a study of sequential checkpoint blockade in melanoma. TCRdb keeps only in-frame clones here, not all; method: immunoSEQ multiplex PCR. The table has around 2,500 clones, 20% to 25% seen once. The input for sequencing was tumor tissue (inferred from file names), taken from a patient given nivolumab and ipilimumab in sequence. Every receptor here comes from a human donor with melanoma. Both conserved end residues are part of each CDR3. D genes are given only for firm matches. Part of the rows lack a size; the others show once, few, many or a class for expanded clones.

large	-	TRBV28	TRBJ1-6	TGTGCCAGCAGTTTACGAAGGCAGGATTCACCCCTCCACTTT	CASSLRRQDSPLHF
-	TRBD2	TRBV5-1	TRBJ2-1	TGCGCCAGCAGCTTGGCTAGCGGGACCAATGAGCAGTTCTTC	CASSLASGTNEQFF
many	-	TRBV2	TRBJ2-5	TGTGCCAGCTCATTAAAGGGGGGCGGACAAGAGACCCAGTACTTC	CASSLKGGGQETQYF
medium-sized	-	TRBV28	TRBJ2-1	TGTGCCAGCAGTCTATCTAGTAGCGTCTACAATGAGCAGTTCTTC	CASSLSSSVYNEQFF
few	-	TRBV28	TRBJ1-3	TGTGCCAGCAGTCTAGGGGCTGGAAACACCATATATTTT	CASSLGAGNTIYF
-	TRBD1	TRBV19	TRBJ2-2	TGTGCCAGTAGTGAAAACAGGGGATCGAACACCGGGGAGCTGTTTTTT	CASSENRGSNTGELFF
few	-	TRBV28	TRBJ1-1	TGTGCCACCAGTGGGGGGCGCATGAAGGGCACTGAAGCTTTCTTT	CATSGGRMKGTEAFF
-	-	TRBV29-1	TRBJ2-3	TGCAGCGTTGTTGGGAGAGGGTCCACAGATACGCAGTATTTT	CSVVGRGSTDTQYF
medium-sized	-	TRBV6-8	TRBJ2-2	TGTGCCAGCAGTGCAGGGAACACCGGGGAGCTGTTTTTT	CASSAGNTGELFF
few	-	TRBV28	TRBJ2-5	TGTGCCAGCACCAAAGGGGGAGGGACCAGCGGGACCCAGTACTTC	CASTKGGGTSGTQYF
few	TRBD2	TRBV11-3	TRBJ2-2	TGTGCCAGCAGCCCTGCGGGAGTCACCGGGGAGCTGTTTTTT	CASSPAGVTGELFF
few	-	TRBV6-8	TRBJ1-1	TGTGCCAGCAGTACCCCGGAGGGGCGAACTGAAGCTTTCTTT	CASSTPEGRTEAFF
medium-sized	-	TRBV11-3	TRBJ2-5	TGTGCCAGCAGCTTAGGGAGGGGGCAAGAGACCCAGTACTTC	CASSLGRGQETQYF
large	-	TRBV30	TRBJ2-4	TGTGCCTGGAGTAAAGAGAAAAACATTCAGTACTTC	CAWSKEKNIQYF
few	-	TRBV4-1	TRBJ2-7	TGCGCCAGCAGCCAAGATTTACGGGGCGGATACTCCTACGAGCAGTACTTC	CASSQDLRGGYSYEQYF
few	-	TRBV6-8	TRBJ1-5	TGTGCCAGCACTCCTGGGGGGTTAGGCAATCAGCCCCAGCATTTT	CASTPGGLGNQPQHF
medium-sized	-	TRBV11-3	TRBJ1-4	TGTGCCAGCAGCTCAGAAGGCCGGACAGCTTTTAATGAAAAACTGTTTTTT	CASSSEGRTAFNEKLFF
-	TRBD2	TRBV6-8	TRBJ2-3	TGTGCCAGCAGCCGGACTAGCGGGAGCACAGATACGCAGTATTTT	CASSRTSGSTDTQYF
few	-	TRBV6-4	TRBJ1-1	TGTGCCAGCAGTTCAGGACAGAAAGCTTTCTTT	CASSSGQKAFF
-	TRBD2	TRBV9	TRBJ2-1	TGTGCCAGCAGCCCCTCTAGCGGGAGCGGTGAGCAGTTCTTC	CASSPSSGSGEQFF
-	-	TRBV6-1	TRBJ1-1	TGTGCCAGCAGTGAAGCAGGGAGGATTTACACTGAAGCTTTCTTT	CASSEAGRIYTEAFF
-	-	TRBV10-1	TRBJ2-2	TGCGCCAGCAAAAACACCGGGGAGCTGTTTTTT	CASKNTGELFF
-	-	TRBV30	TRBJ2-5	TGTGCCTGGAGTGCACAGGGACTCCCGGGGGAGACCCAGTACTTC	CAWSAQGLPGETQYF
few	TRBD1	TRBV6-8	TRBJ1-5	TGTGCCAGCAGTGAGGCAGGGGGCCTCAATCAGCCCCAGCATTTT	CASSEAGGLNQPQHF
medium-sized	-	TRBV11-3	TRBJ2-6	TGTGCCAGCAGCCCGGTCGACAGCAACTCTGGGGCCAACGTCCTGACTTTC	CASSPVDSNSGANVLTF
-	-	TRBV11-3	TRBJ2-3	TGTGCCAGCAGCTTTCCGGGGGATGGTGGAGATACGCAGTATTTT	CASSFPGDGGDTQYF
few	TRBD1	TRBV6-8	TRBJ1-1	TGTGCCGCACGAACAGGGGGGGTGAACACTGAAGCTTTCTTT	CAARTGGVNTEAFF
-	-	TRBV25-1	TRBJ1-2	TGTGCCAGCAGTTTCTCGGGGGCAGCTAACTATGGCTACACCTTC	CASSFSGAANYGYTF
many	-	TRBV7-5	TRBJ2-7	TGTGCCAGCAGCTTTGAGGGGAACCCTTACGAGCAGTACTTC	CASSFEGNPYEQYF
few	TRBD2	TRBV9	TRBJ2-3	TGTGCCAGCAGCGTAGGGGTTTTAGCGGGAGTAGGCACAGATACGCAGTATTTT	CASSVGVLAGVGTDTQYF
many	TRBD1	TRBV11-3	TRBJ2-1	TGTGCCAGCAGCTTAGAGACAGGGTACCTCTACAATGAGCAGTTCTTC	CASSLETGYLYNEQFF
-	-	TRBV30	TRBJ2-1	TGTGCCTGGAGTGTCCTTAGCGGACTTTACAATGAGCAGTTCTTC	CAWSVLSGLYNEQFF
-	-	TRBV18	TRBJ2-1	TGTGCCAGCTCACCAATGGAGGCCCTCAGCTCCTACAATGAGCAGTTCTTC	CASSPMEALSSYNEQFF
-	-	TRBV28	TRBJ1-1	TGTGCCAGCAGGAAGACAAGGCCCCCTGAAGCTTTCTTT	CASRKTRPPEAFF
-	-	TRBV28	TRBJ1-1	TGTGCCAGCAGTTTGATTACTTCTGAAGCTTTCTTT	CASSLITSEAFF
-	-	TRBV28	TRBJ1-6	TGTGCCAGCATCCAGATGGGGGGGCGGTTCTCACCCCTCCACTTT	CASIQMGGRFSPLHF
few	-	TRBV28	TRBJ1-2	TGTGCCAGCAACCCGATCGCGAACTATGGCTACACCTTC	CASNPIANYGYTF
few	TRBD1	TRBV6-8	TRBJ2-7	TGTGCCAGCACCTCTCAGGGGGCCCTTTCCTACGAGCAGTACTTC	CASTSQGALSYEQYF
-	-	TRBV14	TRBJ2-7	TGTGCCAGCAGCCAAGATAAAAGGAGAAGCGAGCAGTACTTC	CASSQDKRRSEQYF
few	-	TRBV6-8	TRBJ2-1	TGTGCCAGCAGTTACCTGCGGACAGAATACAATGAGCAGTTCTTC	CASSYLRTEYNEQFF
medium-sized	-	TRBV11-3	TRBJ2-7	TGTGCCAGCAGCTTAGTTACTGGGGCGGCCTACGAGCAGTACTTC	CASSLVTGAAYEQYF
few	-	TRBV28	TRBJ1-2	TGTGCCAGCAGTTTAGGAGGGTCACGGGGCTACACCTTC	CASSLGGSRGYTF
-	TRBD1	TRBV18	TRBJ1-5	TGTGCCAGCTCACCGGCTTCGGGACAGGGAAATCAGCCCCAGCATTTT	CASSPASGQGNQPQHF
medium-sized	-	TRBV11-3	TRBJ1-1	TGTGCCAGCAGCTTGGGGTATAGGAACACTGAAGCTTTCTTT	CASSLGYRNTEAFF
large	-	TRBV9	TRBJ1-1	TGTGCCAGCAGCGCCCAACAGGGGAACACTGAAGCTTTCTTT	CASSAQQGNTEAFF